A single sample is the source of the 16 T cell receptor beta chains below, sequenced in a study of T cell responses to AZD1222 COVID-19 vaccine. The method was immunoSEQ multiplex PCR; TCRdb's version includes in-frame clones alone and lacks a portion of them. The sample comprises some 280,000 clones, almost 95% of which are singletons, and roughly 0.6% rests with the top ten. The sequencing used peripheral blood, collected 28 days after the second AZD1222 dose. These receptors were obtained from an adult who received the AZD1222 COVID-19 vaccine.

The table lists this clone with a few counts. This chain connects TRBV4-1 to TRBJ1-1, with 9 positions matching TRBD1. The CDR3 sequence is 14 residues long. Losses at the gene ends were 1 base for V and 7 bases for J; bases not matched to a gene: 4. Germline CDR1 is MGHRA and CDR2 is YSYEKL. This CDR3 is CASSQVQGANEAFF. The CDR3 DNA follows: TGCGCCAGCAGCCAAGTACAGGGGGCAAATGAAGCTTTCTTT.

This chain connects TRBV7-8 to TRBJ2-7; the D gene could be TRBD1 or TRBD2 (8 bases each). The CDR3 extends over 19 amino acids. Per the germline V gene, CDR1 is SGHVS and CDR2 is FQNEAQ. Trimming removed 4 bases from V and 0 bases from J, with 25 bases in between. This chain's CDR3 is CASSSRTGFMSGSSYEQYF. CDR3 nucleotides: TGTGCCAGCAGCTCCCGGACAGGGTTTATGAGCGGGAGCTCCTACGAGCAGTACTTC.

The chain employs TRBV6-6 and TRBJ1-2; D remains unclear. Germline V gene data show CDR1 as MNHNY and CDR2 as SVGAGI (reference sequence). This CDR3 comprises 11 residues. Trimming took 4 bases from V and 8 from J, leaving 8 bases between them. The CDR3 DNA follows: TGTGCCAGCAGTTCCACAAGAGGCTACACCTTC. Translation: CASSSTRGYTF.

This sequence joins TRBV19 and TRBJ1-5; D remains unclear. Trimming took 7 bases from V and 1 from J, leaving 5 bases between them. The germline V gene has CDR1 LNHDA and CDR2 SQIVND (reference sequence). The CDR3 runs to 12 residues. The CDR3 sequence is CASTQSNQPQHF. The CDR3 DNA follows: TGTGCCAGTACCCAAAGCAATCAGCCCCAGCATTTT.

CDR3 protein: CASSRQVNQPQHF. The CDR3 coding sequence is TGTGCCAGTAGTAGACAGGTAAATCAGCCCCAGCATTTT. This rearrangement joins TRBV19 to TRBJ1-5; D may be TRBD1 (6 bases). V shed 4 bases and J shed 4 bases, with 8 bases lying between them. The CDR3 consists of 13 residues. Germline assignment: CDR1 LNHDA and CDR2 SQIVND (reference sequence).

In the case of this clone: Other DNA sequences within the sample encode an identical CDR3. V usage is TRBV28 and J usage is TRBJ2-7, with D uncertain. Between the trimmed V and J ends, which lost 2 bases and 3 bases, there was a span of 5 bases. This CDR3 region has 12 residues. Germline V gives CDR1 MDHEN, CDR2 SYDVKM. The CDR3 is CASSLGRYEQYF. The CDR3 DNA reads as TGTGCCAGCAGTTTAGGGCGCTACGAGCAGTACTTC.

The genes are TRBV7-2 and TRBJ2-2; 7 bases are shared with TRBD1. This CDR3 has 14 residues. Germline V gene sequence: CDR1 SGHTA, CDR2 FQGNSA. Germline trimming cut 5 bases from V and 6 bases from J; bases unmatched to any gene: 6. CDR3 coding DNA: TGTGCCAGCAGCGCGACAGGGAGAGCCGGGGAGCTGTTTTTT. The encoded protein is CASSATGRAGELFF.

DNA for the CDR3: TGTGCCAGCAGCGGGACAGGGGGACCGAACACTGAAGCTTTCTTT. This gives the protein CASSGTGGPNTEAFF. The chain uses TRBV2 and TRBJ1-1; 11 bases fit TRBD1. V was clipped by 6 bases and J by 1 base; unmatched bases: 4. CDR1 is SNHLY, CDR2 FYNNEI, per germline. This CDR3 has 15 amino acids.

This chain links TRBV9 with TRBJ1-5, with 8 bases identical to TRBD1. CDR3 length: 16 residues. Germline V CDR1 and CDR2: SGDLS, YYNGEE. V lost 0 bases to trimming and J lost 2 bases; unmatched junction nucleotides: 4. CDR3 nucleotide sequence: TGTGCCAGCAGCGTAGTATGGGACAGGTGCAATCAGCCCCAGCATTTT. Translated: CASSVVWDRCNQPQHF.

In DNA form, the CDR3 reads TGTGCCAGCAGCTTATACCCAGGGACCCAGCCCCAGCATTTT. Residues: CASSLYPGTQPQHF. This chain joins TRBV7-3 and TRBJ1-5, with D tentatively TRBD1 (5 bases). The CDR3 totals 14 residues. Germline values: CDR1 SGHTA, CDR2 FQGTGA. Trimming removed 2 bases at V and 7 bases at J, with 12 bases between.

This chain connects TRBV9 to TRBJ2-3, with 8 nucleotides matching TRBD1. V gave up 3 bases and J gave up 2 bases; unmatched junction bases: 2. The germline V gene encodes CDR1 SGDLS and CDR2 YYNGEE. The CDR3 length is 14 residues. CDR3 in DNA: TGTGCCAGCAGCGGGACAGGGCTCACAGATACGCAGTATTTT. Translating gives CASSGTGLTDTQYF.

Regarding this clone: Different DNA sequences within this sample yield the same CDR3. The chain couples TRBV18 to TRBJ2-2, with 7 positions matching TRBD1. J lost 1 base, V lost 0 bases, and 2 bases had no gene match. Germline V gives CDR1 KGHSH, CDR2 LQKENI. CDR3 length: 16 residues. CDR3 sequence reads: CASSPPGTVNTGELFF. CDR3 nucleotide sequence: TGTGCCAGCTCACCACCCGGGACAGTGAACACCGGGGAGCTGTTTTTT.

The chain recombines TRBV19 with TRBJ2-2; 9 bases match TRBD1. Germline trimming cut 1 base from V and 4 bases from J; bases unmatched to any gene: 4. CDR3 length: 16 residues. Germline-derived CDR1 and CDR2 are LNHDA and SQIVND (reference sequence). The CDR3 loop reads CASSIGGTGFTGELFF. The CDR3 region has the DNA TGTGCCAGTAGTATAGGGGGGACAGGGTTCACCGGGGAGCTGTTTTTT.

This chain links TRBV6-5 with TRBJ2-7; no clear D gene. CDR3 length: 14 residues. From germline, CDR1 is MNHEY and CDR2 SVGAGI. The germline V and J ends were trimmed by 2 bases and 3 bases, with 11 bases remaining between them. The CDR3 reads CASSYTRLGYEQYF. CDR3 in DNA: TGTGCCAGCAGTTACACGAGATTAGGCTACGAGCAGTACTTC.

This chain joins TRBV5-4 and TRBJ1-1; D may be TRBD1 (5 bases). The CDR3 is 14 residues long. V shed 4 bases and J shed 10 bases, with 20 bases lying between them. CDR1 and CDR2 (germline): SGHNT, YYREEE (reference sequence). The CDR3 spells CASSNKSRDLVAFF. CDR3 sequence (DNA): TGTGCCAGCAGCAACAAATCCAGGGATTTAGTAGCTTTCTTT.

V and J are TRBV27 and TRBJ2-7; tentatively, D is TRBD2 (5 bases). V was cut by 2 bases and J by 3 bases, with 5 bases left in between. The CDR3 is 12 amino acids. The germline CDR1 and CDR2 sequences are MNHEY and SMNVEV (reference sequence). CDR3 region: CASSLGGYEQYF. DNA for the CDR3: TGTGCCAGCAGTTTAGGAGGCTACGAGCAGTACTTC.